The next 21 T cell receptor beta chains were all read from a single sample in a study of T cell responses to AZD1222 COVID-19 vaccine. Here immunoSEQ multiplex PCR was the method, and the copy in TCRdb shows in-frame clones only, minus some. The sample lists 100,000 to 150,000 clones; around nine tenths were seen once. Sequences were derived from peripheral blood, sampled on day 0 of AZD1222 vaccination. Receptors were obtained from an adult in good health.

The chain links TRBV2 to TRBJ1-1, with TRBD1 matching 9 bases. From germline, CDR1 is SNHLY and CDR2 FYNNEI. This CDR3 has 14 amino acids. V dropped 4 bases and J dropped 3; count of bases not matched to a gene: 3. CDR3 in amino acids: CASSVQGADTEAFF. The DNA of the CDR3 is TGTGCCAGCAGTGTACAGGGGGCGGACACTGAAGCTTTCTTT.

The rearrangement uses TRBV19 and TRBJ1-2; 7 bases are a match to TRBD1. Germline assignment: CDR1 LNHDA and CDR2 SQIVND (reference sequence). There are 15 residues in the CDR3. V lost 7 bases and J lost 0; bases outside the gene matches: 8. The CDR3 nucleotides read TGTGCCAGTACTCTACGACAGGGAGCTAACTATGGCTACACCTTC. Encoded protein: CASTLRQGANYGYTF.

CDR3 in DNA: TGTGCCAGCAGCGAAGGGCCCGAGCAGTTCTTC. Translated, it gives CASSEGPEQFF. The rearrangement joins TRBV7-9 to TRBJ2-1; D call uncertain. CDR3 size: 11 residues. V lost 5 bases, J lost 10 bases, and 9 bases lay in between. In germline, CDR1 is SEHNR, CDR2 FQNEAQ (reference sequence).

V and J are TRBV28 and TRBJ1-4; D call uncertain. The V gene's germline CDR1 is MDHEN and CDR2 SYDVKM. V lost 3 bases and J 7 bases, leaving 12 bases between the germline ends. CDR3 length: 14 amino acids. The CDR3 DNA reads as TGTGCCAGCAGTTTTTTTAACCAGGCTGAAAAACTGTTTTTT. This gives the protein CASSFFNQAEKLFF.

The gene calls are TRBV14 and TRBJ2-1; tentatively, D is TRBD1 (7 bases). The germline V and J ends were trimmed by 5 bases and 2 bases, with 13 bases remaining between them. Germline values: CDR1 SGHDN, CDR2 FVKESK. This CDR3 region has 15 residues. CDR3 nucleotides: TGTGCCAGCAGCGGAGGGGGCACTACCTACAATGAGCAGTTCTTC. As protein: CASSGGGTTYNEQFF.

V gene TRBV18 combines with J gene TRBJ1-4; D might be TRBD1 (5 bases). Germline lookup yields CDR1 KGHSH and CDR2 LQKENI. Trimming left V 4 bases short and J 4 bases short, with 13 bases between. The CDR3 is made up of 15 amino acids. The DNA of the CDR3 is TGTGCCAGCTCACAATCACCGGGGCTTAATGAAAAACTGTTTTTT. Its translation: CASSQSPGLNEKLFF.

The V and J genes are TRBV4-3 and TRBJ2-7; 8 positions agree with TRBD2. V lost 0 bases, J lost 4 bases, and 2 bases stayed unmatched. CDR1 and CDR2 (germline): LGHNA, YSLEER. The CDR3 extends over 14 amino acids. The CDR3 region is CASSQEAGEYEQYF. The CDR3 nucleotides are TGCGCCAGCAGCCAAGAAGCGGGGGAGTACGAGCAGTACTTC.

This chain links TRBV6-5 with TRBJ1-5; 7 positions agree with TRBD1. This CDR3 is built from 13 residues. Germline assignment: CDR1 MNHEY and CDR2 SVGAGI. V lost 6 bases, J lost 7 bases, and 6 bases stayed unmatched. The CDR3: CASSRQGGQPQHF. Written as DNA, the CDR3 is TGTGCCAGCAGCAGACAGGGTGGCCAGCCCCAGCATTTT.

Only one count was recorded for this clone. This chain links TRBV5-1 with TRBJ2-6; 11 nucleotides align to TRBD2. V was clipped by 1 base and J by 0 bases; unmatched bases: 15. Germline CDR1 reads SGHRS; CDR2 reads YFSETQ. CDR3 length: 22 residues. In DNA, the CDR3 is TGCGCCAGCAGCTTGTGGGAGATAGCGGGAGGGATTTCTTACTCTGGGGCCAACGTCCTGACTTTC. Translation: CASSLWEIAGGISYSGANVLTF.

V is TRBV14 and J is TRBJ2-2, with unresolved D. The ends were cut back, 4 bases at V and 0 bases at J, with 9 bases in the middle. This CDR3 has 15 amino acids. Germline CDR1 is SGHDN and CDR2 is FVKESK. As DNA, the CDR3 is TGTGCCAGCAGCCCCCTGGGGACGAACACCGGGGAGCTGTTTTTT. Its protein is CASSPLGTNTGELFF.

This chain links TRBV11-2 with TRBJ2-7; the D is unclear. V was trimmed by 1 base and J by 6 bases, leaving 10 bases between them. Germline V lookup: CDR1 SGHAT, CDR2 FQNNGV. The CDR3 totals 13 residues. In nucleotides, the CDR3 is TGTGCCAGCAGCTTAGGAGTGGCAGGCGAGCAGTACTTC. This gives the protein CASSLGVAGEQYF. The variable domain in full, completed from reference TRBV11-2 and TRBJ2-7, reads EAGVAQSPRYKIIEKRQSVAFWCNPISGHATLYWYQQILGQGPKLLIQFQNNGVVDDSQLPKDRFSAERLKGVDSTLKIQPAKLEDSAVYLCASSLGVAGEQYFGPGTRLTVT.

The chain joins TRBV19 to TRBJ1-5; a possible D gene is TRBD1 (5 bases). V lost 6 bases, J lost 0 bases, and 12 bases lay in between. Per germline, CDR1 LNHDA and CDR2 SQIVND (reference sequence). The CDR3 covers 15 residues. CDR3 bases: TGTGCCAGTAGCAAAATCAGGGATAGCAATCAGCCCCAGCATTTT. Amino acids: CASSKIRDSNQPQHF.

V and J are TRBV19 and TRBJ1-5; no reliable D call. The germline CDR1 and CDR2 sequences are LNHDA and SQIVND (reference sequence). The V end lost 3 bases, the J end lost 3 bases, and 9 bases lay between the germline ends. The CDR3 sequence is 14 residues long. This chain's CDR3 is CASSIWGSNQPQHF. CDR3 DNA: TGTGCCAGTAGTATTTGGGGTTCCAATCAGCCCCAGCATTTT.

The chain combines TRBV7-8 with TRBJ2-5, with unresolved D. V was clipped by 5 bases and J by 4 bases, with 11 bases between them. This CDR3 is built from 13 residues. CDR1 is SGHVS and CDR2 is FQNEAQ in the germline V gene. CDR3 amino acids: CASSMTLLETQYF. CDR3 nucleotide sequence: TGTGCCAGCAGCATGACTCTTCTAGAGACCCAGTACTTC.

The chain links TRBV30 to TRBJ1-4, with 9 bases identical to TRBD1. CDR3 size: 16 residues. Germline V lookup: CDR1 GTSNPN, CDR2 SVGIG (reference sequence). V was pared by 2 bases and J by 0 bases, with 4 bases of the junction left unmatched. As DNA, the CDR3 is TGTGCCTGGAGTTTGGGGACAGGGTCAACTAATGAAAAACTGTTTTTT. It specifies CAWSLGTGSTNEKLFF.

This chain connects TRBV6-1 to TRBJ2-4, with a weak D call TRBD2 (5 bases). Germline V CDR1 and CDR2: MNHNS, SASEGT. CDR3 length: 16 residues. Trimming took off 1 base at V and 6 bases at J, with 16 bases between the two ends. The CDR3 DNA follows: TGTGCCAGCAGTGAAGAGGGTCTGTATCGGGGAAACATTCAGTACTTC. Amino acid sequence: CASSEEGLYRGNIQYF.

This chain links TRBV7-9 with TRBJ2-2, with D maybe TRBD2 (6 bases). V gave up 2 bases and J gave up 5 bases, with 12 bases separating them. CDR3 length equals 15 residues. Germline CDR1 and CDR2: SEHNR and FQNEAQ (reference sequence). CDR3 coding DNA: TGTGCCAGCAGCTTAAGGAGGGCAGGGACCGGGGAGCTGTTTTTT. This sequence encodes CASSLRRAGTGELFF.

The rearrangement links TRBV7-2 to TRBJ1-2, with 10 bases matching TRBD1. The ends lost 5 bases at V and 4 bases at J; junction bases unmatched: 7. CDR1 is SGHTA, CDR2 FQGNSA, per germline. This CDR3 is 15 amino acids long. The DNA for the CDR3 is TGTGCCAGCAGCCTGAGACAGGGGGCGTTCTATGGCTACACCTTC. Amino acids: CASSLRQGAFYGYTF. The entire variable domain, with the rest obtained from reference TRBV7-2 and TRBJ1-2, is as follows: GAGVSQSPSNKVTEKGKDVELRCDPISGHTALYWYRQSLGQGLEFLIYFQGNSAPDKSGLPSDRFSAERTGGSVSTLTIQRTQQEDSAVYLCASSLRQGAFYGYTFGSGTRLTVV.

The V call is TRBV9, the J call TRBJ2-2; D remains unclear. The V gene's germline CDR1 is SGDLS and CDR2 YYNGEE. The CDR3 is made up of 13 amino acids. The V end was cut by 4 bases, the J end by 5 bases, with 9 bases between. CDR3 loop: CASSPARTGELFF. The DNA of the CDR3 is TGTGCCAGCAGCCCGGCGAGGACCGGGGAGCTGTTTTTT.

The chain carries TRBV6-5 and TRBJ1-1; D remains ambiguous. The CDR3 is 14 amino acids. Trimming removed 0 bases at V and 8 bases at J, with 13 bases between. CDR1 MNHEY and CDR2 SVGAGI come from the germline V gene. The CDR3 coding sequence is TGTGCCAGCAGTTACTCGATCAACGTGGGAGAAGCTTTCTTT. Translation: CASSYSINVGEAFF.

The chain is built from TRBV5-4 and TRBJ2-3; 9 bases are a match to TRBD2. Trimming took 1 base from V and 0 from J; bases not matched to a gene: 6. The CDR3 runs 17 residues. Germline CDR1 and CDR2: SGHNT and YYREEE (reference sequence). As DNA, the CDR3 is TGTGCCAGCAGCTTGCGGACTAGCGAAATTAGCACAGATACGCAGTATTTT. This encodes CASSLRTSEISTDTQYF.